The entry that follows covers one TCR beta chain sequence. The data originate from a study of blood T cell repertoires in COVID-19. Ages ranged from about 18 to 89 years, with residence in 24 US areas. With V trimmed by 1 base and J by 3 bases, 5 bases remained unmatched. The CDR3 sequence is 16 residues long. CDR1 LGHDT and CDR2 YNNKEL come from the germline V gene (reference sequence). Method: immunoSEQ multiplex PCR; TCRdb's copy keeps in-frame clones and lacks some. The sample has more than 450,000 clones; 75% to 90% are singletons. The sequence was obtained from a woman aged 18-29 years who had recovered from COVID-19. V usage is TRBV3-1 (or the pseudogene TRBV3-2) and J usage is TRBJ2-5, with 10 bases identical to TRBD2. Sequencing used PBMCs or T cells enriched from blood (not recorded which). The chain's CDR3 is CASSQAPSGGKETQYF. CDR3 nucleotides: TGTGCCAGCAGCCAAGCGCCTAGCGGGGGTAAAGAGACCCAGTACTTC.